This T cell receptor beta chain was obtained from a study of blood T cell repertoires in COVID-19. The method was immunoSEQ multiplex PCR; TCRdb's version includes in-frame clones alone and lacks a portion of them. The data show hundreds of thousands of clones, with around 91% seen just once and 2.5% to 4% held by the top ten. Deletions cut 4 bases from V and 0 bases from J, with 18 bases between. CDR1 and CDR2 from the germline V gene are MNHEY and SVGEGT. The length of the CDR3 is 17 residues. V usage is TRBV6-2 or TRBV6-3 and J usage is TRBJ1-2; possibly TRBD1 for D (6 bases). Specimen: peripheral blood. This TCR came from a woman between 18 and 29 years old who had recovered from COVID-19. Written as DNA, the CDR3 is TGTGCCAGCAGTTTCCCGGGGACATTGACTCCTAACTATGGCTACACCTTC. This sequence encodes CASSFPGTLTPNYGYTF.